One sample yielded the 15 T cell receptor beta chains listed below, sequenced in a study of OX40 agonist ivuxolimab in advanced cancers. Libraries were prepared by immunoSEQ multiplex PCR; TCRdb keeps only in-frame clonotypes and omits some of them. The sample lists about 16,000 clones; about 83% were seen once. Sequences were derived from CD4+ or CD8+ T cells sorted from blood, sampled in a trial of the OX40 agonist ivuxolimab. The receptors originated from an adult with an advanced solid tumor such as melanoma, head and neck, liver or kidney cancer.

CDR3 DNA sequence: TGTGCCAGCAGTCAGACTAGCGGGGGGGCTAGCACAGATACGCAGTATTTT. Translated: CASSQTSGGASTDTQYF. The rearrangement links TRBV27 to TRBJ2-3, with 14 positions matching TRBD2. The CDR3 covers 17 residues. After removal of 5 bases from V and 0 bases from J, the junction contained 4 bases not matched to a gene. Germline V lookup: CDR1 MNHEY, CDR2 SMNVEV (reference sequence).

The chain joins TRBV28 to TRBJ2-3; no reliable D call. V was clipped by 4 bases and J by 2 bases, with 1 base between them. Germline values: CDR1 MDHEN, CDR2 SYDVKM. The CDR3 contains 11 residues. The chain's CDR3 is CASSYTDTQYF. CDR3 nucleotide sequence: TGTGCCAGCAGTTACACAGATACGCAGTATTTT.

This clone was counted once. CDR3 in amino acids: CASSQGFTVGEQYF. CDR3 coding DNA: TGCGCCAGCAGCCAAGGATTCACTGTGGGCGAGCAGTACTTC. The gene calls are TRBV4-3 and TRBJ2-7, with D hard to call. This CDR3 contains 14 residues. Germline V lookup: CDR1 LGHNA, CDR2 YSLEER. Between the trimmed V and J ends, which lost 1 base and 6 bases, there was a span of 13 bases.

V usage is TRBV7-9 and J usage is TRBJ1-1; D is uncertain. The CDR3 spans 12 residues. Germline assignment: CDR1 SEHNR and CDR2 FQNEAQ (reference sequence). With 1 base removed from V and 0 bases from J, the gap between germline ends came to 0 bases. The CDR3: CASSLVNTEAFF. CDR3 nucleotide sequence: TGTGCCAGCAGCTTAGTGAACACTGAAGCTTTCTTT. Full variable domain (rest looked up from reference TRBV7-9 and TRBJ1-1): DTGVSQNPRHKITKRGQNVTFRCDPISEHNRLYWYRQTLGQGPEFLTYFQNEAQLEKSRLLSDRFSAERPKGSFSTLEIQRTEQGDSAMYLCASSLVNTEAFFGQGTRLTVV.

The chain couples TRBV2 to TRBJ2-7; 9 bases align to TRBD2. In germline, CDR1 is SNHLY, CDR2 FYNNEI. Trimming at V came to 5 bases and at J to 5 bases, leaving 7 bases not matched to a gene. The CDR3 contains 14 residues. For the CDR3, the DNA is TGTGCCAGCAGTTACTCGGCTAGCGGGAACGAGCAGTACTTC. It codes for CASSYSASGNEQYF. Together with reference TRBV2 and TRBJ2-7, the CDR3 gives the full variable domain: EPEVTQTPSHQVTQMGQEVILRCVPISNHLYFYWYRQILGQKVEFLVSFYNNEISEKSEIFDDQFSVERPDGSNFTLKIRSTKLEDSAMYFCASSYSASGNEQYFGPGTRLTVT.

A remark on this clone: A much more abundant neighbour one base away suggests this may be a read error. CDR3 nucleotides: TGTGCCAGCAGCTTGGCGGGTAACAATGAGCAGTTCTTC. Amino acids: CASSLAGNNEQFF. The J gene is TRBJ2-1, the V gene TRBV5-6; D gene unclear. The CDR3 totals 13 residues. V shed 0 bases and J shed 5 bases, with 6 bases lying between them. Germline V CDR1 and CDR2: SGHDT, YYEEEE.

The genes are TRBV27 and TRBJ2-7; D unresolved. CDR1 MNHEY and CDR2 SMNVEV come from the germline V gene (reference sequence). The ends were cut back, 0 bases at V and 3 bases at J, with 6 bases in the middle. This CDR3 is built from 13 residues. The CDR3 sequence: CASSLSMGYEQYF. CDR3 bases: TGTGCCAGCAGTTTATCGATGGGCTACGAGCAGTACTTC.

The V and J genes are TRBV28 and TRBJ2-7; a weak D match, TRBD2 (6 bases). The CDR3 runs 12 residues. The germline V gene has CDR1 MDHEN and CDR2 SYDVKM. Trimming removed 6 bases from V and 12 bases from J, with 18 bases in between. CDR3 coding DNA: TGTGCCAGCAGCCGCCGGGACCGGGGGTCGTACTTC. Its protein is CASSRRDRGSYF.

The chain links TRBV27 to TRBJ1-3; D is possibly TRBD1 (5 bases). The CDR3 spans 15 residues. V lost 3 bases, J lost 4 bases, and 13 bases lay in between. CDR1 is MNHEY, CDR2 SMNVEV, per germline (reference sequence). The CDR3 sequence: CASSFRGDFGNTIYF. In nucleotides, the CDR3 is TGTGCCAGCAGTTTTCGGGGGGATTTCGGAAACACCATATATTTT.

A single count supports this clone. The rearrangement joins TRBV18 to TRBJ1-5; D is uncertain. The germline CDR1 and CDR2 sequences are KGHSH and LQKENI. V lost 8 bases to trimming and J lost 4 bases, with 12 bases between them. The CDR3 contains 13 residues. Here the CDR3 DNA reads TGTGCCAGCGCCTGGGTTGAGAATCAGCCCCAGCATTTT. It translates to CASAWVENQPQHF.

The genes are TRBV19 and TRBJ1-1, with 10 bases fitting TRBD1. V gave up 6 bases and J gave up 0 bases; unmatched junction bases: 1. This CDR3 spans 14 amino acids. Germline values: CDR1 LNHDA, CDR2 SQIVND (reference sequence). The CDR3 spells CASSGQGVNTEAFF. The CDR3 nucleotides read TGTGCCAGTAGCGGACAGGGGGTGAACACTGAAGCTTTCTTT. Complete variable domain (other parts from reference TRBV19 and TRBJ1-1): DGGITQSPKYLFRKEGQNVTLSCEQNLNHDAMYWYRQDPGQGLRLIYYSQIVNDFQKGDIAEGYSVSREKKESFPLTVTSAQKNPTAFYLCASSGQGVNTEAFFGQGTRLTVV.

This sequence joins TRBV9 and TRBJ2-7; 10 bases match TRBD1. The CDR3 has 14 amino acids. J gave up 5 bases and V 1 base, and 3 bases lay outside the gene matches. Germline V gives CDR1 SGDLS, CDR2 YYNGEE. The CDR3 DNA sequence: TGTGCCAGCAGCGTAACGGGGACAGGGGACGAGCAGTACTTC. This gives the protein CASSVTGTGDEQYF.

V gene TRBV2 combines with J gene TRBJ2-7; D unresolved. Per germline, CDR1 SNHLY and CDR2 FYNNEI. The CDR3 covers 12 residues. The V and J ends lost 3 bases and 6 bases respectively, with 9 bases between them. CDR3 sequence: CASSDTFSEQYF. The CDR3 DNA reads TGTGCCAGCAGTGACACGTTCTCCGAGCAGTACTTC.

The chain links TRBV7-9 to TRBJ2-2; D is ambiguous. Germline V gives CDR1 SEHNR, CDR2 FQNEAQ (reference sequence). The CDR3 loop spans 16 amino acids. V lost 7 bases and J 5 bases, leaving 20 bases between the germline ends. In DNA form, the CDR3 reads TGTGCCAGCATCCCACTTCTTACGAGTGATACCGGGGAGCTGTTTTTT. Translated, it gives CASIPLLTSDTGELFF.

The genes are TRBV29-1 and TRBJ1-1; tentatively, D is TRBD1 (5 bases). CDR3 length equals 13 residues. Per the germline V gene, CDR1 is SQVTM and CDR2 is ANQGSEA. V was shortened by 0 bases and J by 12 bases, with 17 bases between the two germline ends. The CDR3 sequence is CSVEDRDAGRTFF. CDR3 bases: TGCAGCGTTGAAGATCGGGACGCGGGTAGGACTTTCTTT.